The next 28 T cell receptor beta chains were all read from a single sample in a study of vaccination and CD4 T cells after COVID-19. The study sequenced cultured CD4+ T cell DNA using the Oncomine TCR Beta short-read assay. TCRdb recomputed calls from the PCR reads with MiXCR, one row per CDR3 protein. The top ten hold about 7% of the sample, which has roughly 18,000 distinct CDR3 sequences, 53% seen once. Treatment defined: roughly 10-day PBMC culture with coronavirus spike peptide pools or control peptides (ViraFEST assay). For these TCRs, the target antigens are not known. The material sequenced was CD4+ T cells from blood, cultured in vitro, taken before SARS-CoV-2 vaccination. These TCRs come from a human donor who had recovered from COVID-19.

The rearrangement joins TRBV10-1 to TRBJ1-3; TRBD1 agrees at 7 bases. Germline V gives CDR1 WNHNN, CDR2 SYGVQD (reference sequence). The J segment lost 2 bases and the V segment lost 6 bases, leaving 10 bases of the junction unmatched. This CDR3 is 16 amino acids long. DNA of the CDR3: TGCGCCAGCAGGGGGAAAGGGACAGCGCCTGGAAACACCATATATTTT. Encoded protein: CASRGKGTAPGNTIYF.

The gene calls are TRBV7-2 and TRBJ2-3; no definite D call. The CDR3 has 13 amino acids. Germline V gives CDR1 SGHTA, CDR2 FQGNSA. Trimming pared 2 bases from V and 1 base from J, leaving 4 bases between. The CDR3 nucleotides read TGTGCCAGCAGCTTAAGCGGCACAGATACGCAGTATTTT. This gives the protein CASSLSGTDTQYF.

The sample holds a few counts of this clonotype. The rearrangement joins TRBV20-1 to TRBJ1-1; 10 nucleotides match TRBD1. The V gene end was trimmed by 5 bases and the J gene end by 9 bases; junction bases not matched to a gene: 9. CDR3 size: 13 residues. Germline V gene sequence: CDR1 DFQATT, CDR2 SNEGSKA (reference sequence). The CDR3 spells CSARKQTGGQAFF. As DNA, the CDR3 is TGCAGTGCTCGCAAACAGACAGGGGGCCAAGCTTTCTTT.

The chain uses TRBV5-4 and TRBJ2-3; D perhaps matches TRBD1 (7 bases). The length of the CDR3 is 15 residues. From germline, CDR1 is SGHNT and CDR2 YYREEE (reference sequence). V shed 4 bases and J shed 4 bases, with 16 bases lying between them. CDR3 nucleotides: TGTGCCAGCAGCCAGACCGGAGGGGGCCCAGATACGCAGTATTTT. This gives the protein CASSQTGGGPDTQYF. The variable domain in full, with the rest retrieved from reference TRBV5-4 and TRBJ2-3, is ETGVTQSPTHLIKTRGQQVTLRCSSQSGHNTVSWYQQALGQGPQFIFQYYREEENGRGNFPPRFSGLQFPNYSSELNVNALELDDSALYLCASSQTGGGPDTQYFGPGTRLTVL.

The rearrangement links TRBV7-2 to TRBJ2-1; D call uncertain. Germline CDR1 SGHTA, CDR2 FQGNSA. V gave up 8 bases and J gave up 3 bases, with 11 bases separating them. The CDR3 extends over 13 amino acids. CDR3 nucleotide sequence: TGTGCCAGCGGGCCTAGAGGCTACAATGAGCAGTTCTTC. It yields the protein CASGPRGYNEQFF. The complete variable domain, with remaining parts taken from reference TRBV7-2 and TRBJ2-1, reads GAGVSQSPSNKVTEKGKDVELRCDPISGHTALYWYRQSLGQGLEFLIYFQGNSAPDKSGLPSDRFSAERTGGSVSTLTIQRTQQEDSAVYLCASGPRGYNEQFFGPGTRLTVL.

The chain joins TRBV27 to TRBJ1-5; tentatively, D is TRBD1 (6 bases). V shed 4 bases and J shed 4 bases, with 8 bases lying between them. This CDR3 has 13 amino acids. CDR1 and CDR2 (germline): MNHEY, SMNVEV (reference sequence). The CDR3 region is CASSYRVNQPQHF. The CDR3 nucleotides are TGTGCCAGCAGTTACAGGGTAAATCAGCCCCAGCATTTT.

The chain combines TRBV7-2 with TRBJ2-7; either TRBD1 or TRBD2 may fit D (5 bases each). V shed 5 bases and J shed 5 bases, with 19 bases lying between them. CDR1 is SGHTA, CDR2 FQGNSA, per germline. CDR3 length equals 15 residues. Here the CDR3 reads CASSPFPRGRDEQYF. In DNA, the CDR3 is TGTGCCAGCAGCCCCTTTCCCCGGGGCCGCGACGAGCAGTACTTC. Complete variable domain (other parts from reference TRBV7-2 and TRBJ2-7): GAGVSQSPSNKVTEKGKDVELRCDPISGHTALYWYRQSLGQGLEFLIYFQGNSAPDKSGLPSDRFSAERTGGSVSTLTIQRTQQEDSAVYLCASSPFPRGRDEQYFGPGTRLTVT.

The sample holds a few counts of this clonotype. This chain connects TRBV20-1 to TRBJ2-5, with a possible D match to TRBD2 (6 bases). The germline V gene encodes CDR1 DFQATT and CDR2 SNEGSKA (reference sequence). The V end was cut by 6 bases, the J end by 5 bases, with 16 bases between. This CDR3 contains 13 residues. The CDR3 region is CSAPRGSSETQYF. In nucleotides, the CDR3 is TGCAGTGCGCCACGGGGGAGTAGTGAGACCCAGTACTTC.

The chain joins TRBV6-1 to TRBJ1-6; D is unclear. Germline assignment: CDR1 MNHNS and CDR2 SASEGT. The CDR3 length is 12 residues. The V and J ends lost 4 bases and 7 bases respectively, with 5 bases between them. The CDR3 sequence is CASSVRNSPLHF. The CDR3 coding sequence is TGTGCCAGCAGTGTCAGGAATTCACCCCTCCACTTT.

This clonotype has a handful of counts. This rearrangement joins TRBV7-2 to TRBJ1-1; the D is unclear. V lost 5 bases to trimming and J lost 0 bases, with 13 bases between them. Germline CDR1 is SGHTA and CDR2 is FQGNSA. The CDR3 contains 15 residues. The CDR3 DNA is TGTGCCAGCAGCCCCCGGGCCCTCATGAACACTGAAGCTTTCTTT. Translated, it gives CASSPRALMNTEAFF.

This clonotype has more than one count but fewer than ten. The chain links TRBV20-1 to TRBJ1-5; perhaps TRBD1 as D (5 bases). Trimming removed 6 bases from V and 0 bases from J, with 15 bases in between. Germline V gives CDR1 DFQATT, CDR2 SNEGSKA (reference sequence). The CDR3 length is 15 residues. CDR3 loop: CSAITVGGSNQPQHF. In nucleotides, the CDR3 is TGCAGTGCCATCACGGTGGGGGGTAGCAATCAGCCCCAGCATTTT.

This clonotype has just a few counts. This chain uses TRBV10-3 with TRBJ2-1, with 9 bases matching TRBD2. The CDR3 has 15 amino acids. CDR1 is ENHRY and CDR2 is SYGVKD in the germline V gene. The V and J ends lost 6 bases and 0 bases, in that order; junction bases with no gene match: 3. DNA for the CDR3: TGTGCCATCAGCGTTAGCGGGAGCTCCTACAATGAGCAGTTCTTC. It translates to CAISVSGSSYNEQFF.

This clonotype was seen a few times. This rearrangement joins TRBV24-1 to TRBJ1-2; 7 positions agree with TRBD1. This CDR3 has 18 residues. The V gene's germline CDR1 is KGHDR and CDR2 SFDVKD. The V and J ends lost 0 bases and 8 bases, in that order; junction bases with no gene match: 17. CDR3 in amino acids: CATSDLHNRQGNMEGYTF. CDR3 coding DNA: TGTGCCACCAGTGATTTGCATAACCGACAGGGTAATATGGAGGGCTACACCTTC.

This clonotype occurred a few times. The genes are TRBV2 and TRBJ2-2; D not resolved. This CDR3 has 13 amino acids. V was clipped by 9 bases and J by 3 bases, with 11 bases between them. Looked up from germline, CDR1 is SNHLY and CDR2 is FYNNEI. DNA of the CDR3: TGTGCCAGTGGGCCTCTAGACACCGGGGAGCTGTTTTTT. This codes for CASGPLDTGELFF.

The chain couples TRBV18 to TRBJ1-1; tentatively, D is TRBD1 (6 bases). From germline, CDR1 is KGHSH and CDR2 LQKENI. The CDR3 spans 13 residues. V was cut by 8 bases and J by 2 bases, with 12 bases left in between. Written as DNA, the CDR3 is TGTGCCAGCCTGACAGGCCGTAACACTGAAGCTTTCTTT. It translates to CASLTGRNTEAFF. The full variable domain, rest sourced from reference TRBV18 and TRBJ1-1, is NAGVMQNPRHLVRRRGQEARLRCSPMKGHSHVYWYRQLPEEGLKFMVYLQKENIIDESGMPKERFSAEFPKEGPSILRIQQVVRGDSAAYFCASLTGRNTEAFFGQGTRLTVV.

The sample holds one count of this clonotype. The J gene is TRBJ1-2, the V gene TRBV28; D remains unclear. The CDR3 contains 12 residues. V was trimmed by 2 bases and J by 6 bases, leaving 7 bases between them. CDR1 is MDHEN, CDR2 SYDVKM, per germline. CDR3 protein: CASSLQTHGYTF. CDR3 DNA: TGTGCCAGCAGTTTACAGACCCATGGCTACACCTTC.

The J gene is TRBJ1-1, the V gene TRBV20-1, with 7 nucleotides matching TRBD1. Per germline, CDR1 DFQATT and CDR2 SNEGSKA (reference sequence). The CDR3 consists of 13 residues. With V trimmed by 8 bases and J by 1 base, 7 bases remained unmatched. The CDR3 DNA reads TGCAGTTCAAACGACAGGGCGAACACTGAAGCTTTCTTT. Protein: CSSNDRANTEAFF.

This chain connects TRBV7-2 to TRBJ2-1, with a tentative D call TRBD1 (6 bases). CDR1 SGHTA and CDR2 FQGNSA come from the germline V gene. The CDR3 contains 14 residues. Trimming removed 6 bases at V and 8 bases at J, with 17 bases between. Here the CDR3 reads CASSEQGYYDEQFF. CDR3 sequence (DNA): TGTGCCAGCAGTGAACAGGGTTATTACGATGAGCAGTTCTTC.

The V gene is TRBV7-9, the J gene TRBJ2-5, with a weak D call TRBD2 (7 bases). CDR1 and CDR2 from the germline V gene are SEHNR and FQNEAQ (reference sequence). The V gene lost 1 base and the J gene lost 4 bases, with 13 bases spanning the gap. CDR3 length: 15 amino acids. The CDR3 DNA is TGTGCCAGCAGCTTAGAAGGGGGGGCCAGAGAGACCCAGTACTTC. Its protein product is CASSLEGGARETQYF.

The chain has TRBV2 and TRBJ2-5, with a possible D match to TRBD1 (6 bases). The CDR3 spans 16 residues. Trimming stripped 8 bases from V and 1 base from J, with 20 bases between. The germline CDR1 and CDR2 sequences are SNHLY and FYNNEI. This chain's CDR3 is CASLRLGVGAQETQYF. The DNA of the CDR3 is TGTGCCAGCCTTCGTCTCGGCGTGGGGGCCCAAGAGACCCAGTACTTC.

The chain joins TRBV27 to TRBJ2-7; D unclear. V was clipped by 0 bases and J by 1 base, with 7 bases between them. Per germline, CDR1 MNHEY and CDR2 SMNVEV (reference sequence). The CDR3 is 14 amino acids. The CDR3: CASSLSFRSYEQYF. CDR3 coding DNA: TGTGCCAGCAGTTTATCGTTCAGGTCCTACGAGCAGTACTTC.

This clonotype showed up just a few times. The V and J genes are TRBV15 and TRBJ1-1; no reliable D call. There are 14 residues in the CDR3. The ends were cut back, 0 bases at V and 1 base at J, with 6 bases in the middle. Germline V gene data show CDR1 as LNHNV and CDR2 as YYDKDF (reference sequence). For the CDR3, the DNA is TGTGCCACCAGCAGAGATCTGACGAACACTGAAGCTTTCTTT. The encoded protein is CATSRDLTNTEAFF.

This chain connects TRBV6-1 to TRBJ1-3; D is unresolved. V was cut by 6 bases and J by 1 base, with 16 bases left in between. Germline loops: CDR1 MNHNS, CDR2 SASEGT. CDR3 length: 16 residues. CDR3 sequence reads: CASSKMGALSGNTIYF. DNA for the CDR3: TGTGCCAGCAGCAAAATGGGAGCGTTGTCTGGAAACACCATATATTTT.

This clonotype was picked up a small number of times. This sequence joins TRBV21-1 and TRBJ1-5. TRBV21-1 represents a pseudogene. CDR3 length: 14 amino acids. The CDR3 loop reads CASSDPGGGQPQHF. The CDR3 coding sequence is TGTGCCAGCAGCGACCCGGGGGGAGGGCAGCCCCAGCATTTT.

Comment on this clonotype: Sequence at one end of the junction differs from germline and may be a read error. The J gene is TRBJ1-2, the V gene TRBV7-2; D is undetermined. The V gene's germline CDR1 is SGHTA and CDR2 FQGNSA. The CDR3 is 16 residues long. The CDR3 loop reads CASSLTRQQQHYGYAF. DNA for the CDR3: TGTGCCAGCAGCTTAACTAGGCAACAGCAACACTATGGCTACGCCTTC.

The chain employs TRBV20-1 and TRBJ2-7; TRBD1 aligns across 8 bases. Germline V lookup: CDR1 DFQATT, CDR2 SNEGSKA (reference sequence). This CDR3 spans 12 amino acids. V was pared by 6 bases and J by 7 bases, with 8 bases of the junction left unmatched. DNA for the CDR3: TGCAGTGCGAGTGGACAGGGTGGAGAGCAGTACTTC. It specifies CSASGQGGEQYF.

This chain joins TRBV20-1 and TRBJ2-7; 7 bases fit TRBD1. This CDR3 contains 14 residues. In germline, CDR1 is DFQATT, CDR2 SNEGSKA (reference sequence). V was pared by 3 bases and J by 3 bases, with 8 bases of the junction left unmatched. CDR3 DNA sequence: TGCAGTGCTAGGCCGGACAGGAGTGACTACGAGCAGTACTTC. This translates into CSARPDRSDYEQYF.

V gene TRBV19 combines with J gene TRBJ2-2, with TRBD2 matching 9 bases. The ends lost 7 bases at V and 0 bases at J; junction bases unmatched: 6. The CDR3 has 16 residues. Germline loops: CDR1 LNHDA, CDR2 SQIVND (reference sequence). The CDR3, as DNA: TGTGCCAGTATTCACTCTAGCGGGACGAACACCGGGGAGCTGTTTTTT. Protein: CASIHSSGTNTGELFF.